These T cell receptor beta chains were read from a single sample in a study of response to subunit inactivated influenza vaccine. TCRdb itself ran the RT-PCR reads through MiXCR, one entry per CDR3 protein. The sample records 150,000 to 200,000 distinct CDR3 sequences, about 12% being singletons. Separately, the same data were catalogued under a study of T cells expressing NK-cell markers.

Sequencing used CD8+ T cells sorted from PBMCs, obtained 11 to 12 days after vaccination. The receptors here all came from a man in his fifties who received an inactivated influenza vaccine. CDR3s include the opening cysteine and the closing phenylalanine or tryptophan. The order of the fields is CDR3 length, J gene, clone size, V gene, D gene, CDR3 DNA, CDR3 protein. D genes are given only for firm matches. Not every row has a clone size; where given, it reads once, few, many or a size class.

length: 16
J: TRBJ2-2
size: many
V: TRBV27
D: NA
DNA: TGTGCCAGCAGTGCATTGACTAGGGCCTCTTACGGGGAGCTGTTTTTT
CDR3: CASSALTRASYGELFF

length: 16
J: TRBJ1-5
size: NA
V: TRBV4-1
D: NA
DNA: TGCGCCAGCAGCCCGAAAATTGGCGTTAGCAATCAGCCCCAGCATTTT
CDR3: CASSPKIGVSNQPQHF

length: 13
J: TRBJ2-7
size: many
V: TRBV6-2/TRBV6-3
D: NA
DNA: TGTGCCAGCAGTTTCGGGAACGCCTACGAGCAGTACTTC
CDR3: CASSFGNAYEQYF

length: 13
J: TRBJ2-2
size: few
V: TRBV20-1
D: NA
DNA: TGCAGTGCCAGGGGACCGAACACCGGGGAGCTGTTTTTT
CDR3: CSARGPNTGELFF

length: 16
J: TRBJ2-7
size: many
V: TRBV4-3
D: TRBD2
DNA: TGCGCCAGCAGCCAAGACCTAGCTAGCGGAGCCTACGAGCAGTACTTC
CDR3: CASSQDLASGAYEQYF

length: 15
J: TRBJ1-2
size: many
V: TRBV7-2
D: TRBD1
DNA: TGTGCCAGCAGCCGGGGGACAGGGGAATTTCATGGCTACACCTTC
CDR3: CASSRGTGEFHGYTF

length: 19
J: TRBJ2-3
size: NA
V: TRBV20-1
D: TRBD2
DNA: TGCAGTGCTAGAGCGGTCTCTAGCGGGCGCGTCACTAGCACAGATACGCAGTATTTT
CDR3: CSARAVSSGRVTSTDTQYF

length: 20
J: TRBJ2-3
size: few
V: TRBV3-1
D: TRBD2
DNA: TGTGCCAGCAGCCAAGATACCCCGGGCTCGAGCGGGATTTGCACAGATACGCAGTATTTT
CDR3: CASSQDTPGSSGICTDTQYF

length: 14
J: TRBJ2-3
size: few
V: TRBV20-1
D: TRBD2
DNA: TGCAGTGCTAGACTAGCGGGGCTGACAGATACGCAGTATTTT
CDR3: CSARLAGLTDTQYF

length: 16
J: TRBJ1-4
size: many
V: TRBV6-5
D: TRBD1
DNA: TGTGCCAGCAGTTACGGCGGACAGGGGGCCTATGAAAAACTGTTTTTT
CDR3: CASSYGGQGAYEKLFF

length: 13
J: TRBJ2-7
size: NA
V: TRBV28
D: NA
DNA: TGTGCCAGCAGTCCCGGGCTCGGGAACGAGCAGTACTTC
CDR3: CASSPGLGNEQYF

length: 15
J: TRBJ2-3
size: many
V: TRBV29-1
D: TRBD2
DNA: TGCAGCGTTGAGGGACTAGCGGGAGCAATAGATACGCAGTATTTT
CDR3: CSVEGLAGAIDTQYF

length: 15
J: TRBJ2-1
size: few
V: TRBV4-2
D: TRBD2
DNA: TGTGCCAGCAGCCAAGTCACTAGCGCGTACAATGAGCAGTTCTTC
CDR3: CASSQVTSAYNEQFF

length: 14
J: TRBJ2-2
size: many
V: TRBV20-1
D: NA
DNA: TGCAGTGCTAGGGACTTTTCGAACACCGGGGAGCTGTTTTTT
CDR3: CSARDFSNTGELFF

length: 15
J: TRBJ2-7
size: NA
V: TRBV5-4
D: TRBD1
DNA: TGTGCCAGCAGCTTGGGGACAGGGGATTTCTACGAGCAGTACTTC
CDR3: CASSLGTGDFYEQYF

length: 15
J: TRBJ1-1
size: NA
V: TRBV4-3
D: NA
DNA: TGCGCCAGCAGCCAACGAGCTGTAGGTTTCACTGAAGCTTTCTTT
CDR3: CASSQRAVGFTEAFF

length: 14
J: TRBJ1-1
size: NA
V: TRBV5-6
D: NA
DNA: TGTGCCAGCAGCTACCCAAACCTGGGGACTGAAGCTTTCTTT
CDR3: CASSYPNLGTEAFF

length: 14
J: TRBJ1-2
size: few
V: TRBV7-9
D: NA
DNA: TGTGCCAGCAGCTTAGACGGAGGACTTGAGGGCTACACCTTC
CDR3: CASSLDGGLEGYTF

length: 12
J: TRBJ2-7
size: few
V: TRBV12-3/TRBV12-4
D: NA
DNA: TGTGCCAGCAGTTCCCGGGTATACGAGCAGTACTTC
CDR3: CASSSRVYEQYF

length: 13
J: TRBJ2-7
size: NA
V: TRBV20-1
D: NA
DNA: TGCAGTGCTACCACACCGAGCTCCTACGAGCAGTACTTC
CDR3: CSATTPSSYEQYF

length: 14
J: TRBJ1-5
size: few
V: TRBV4-3
D: NA
DNA: TGCGCCAGCAGCCAAGAACCAGTGGGTCAGCCCCAGCATTTT
CDR3: CASSQEPVGQPQHF

length: 14
J: TRBJ2-2
size: NA
V: TRBV6-2/TRBV6-3
D: TRBD1
DNA: TGTGCCAGCCAGGGGGTTCCGAACACCGGGGAGCTGTTTTTT
CDR3: CASQGVPNTGELFF

length: 14
J: TRBJ2-1
size: few
V: TRBV19
D: TRBD1
DNA: TGTGCCAGTAGTCCGGGACAGGGTTTCAATGAGCAGTTCTTC
CDR3: CASSPGQGFNEQFF

length: 19
J: TRBJ2-2
size: few
V: TRBV4-3
D: TRBD1
DNA: TGCGCCAGCAGCCAACCGCCGATCGGGACAGGGGGCGATCCGGGGGAGCTGTTTTTT
CDR3: CASSQPPIGTGGDPGELFF

length: 13
J: TRBJ2-7
size: few
V: TRBV7-9
D: NA
DNA: TGTGCCAGCAGCTTAGGCGGCGTCTACGAGCAGTACTTC
CDR3: CASSLGGVYEQYF

length: 14
J: TRBJ2-7
size: NA
V: TRBV19
D: NA
DNA: TGTGCCAGTAGTATTCAAGGCAGTGCCTACGAGCAGTACTTC
CDR3: CASSIQGSAYEQYF

length: 14
J: TRBJ1-2
size: NA
V: TRBV7-8
D: NA
DNA: TGTGCCAGCAGCTTATCGGACATGATTGATGGCTACACCTTC
CDR3: CASSLSDMIDGYTF

length: 15
J: TRBJ2-2
size: few
V: TRBV2
D: NA
DNA: TGTGCCAGCAGTGATAGCGCGTCGAACACCGGGGAGCTGTTTTTT
CDR3: CASSDSASNTGELFF

length: 13
J: TRBJ2-7
size: NA
V: TRBV29-1
D: NA
DNA: TGCAGCGTTGATAACACCCCCTCCTACGAGCAGTACTTC
CDR3: CSVDNTPSYEQYF

length: 17
J: TRBJ1-3
size: NA
V: TRBV30
D: NA
DNA: TGTGCCTGGAGTCTCACGGACTGGACGGGACCTGGAAACACCATATATTTT
CDR3: CAWSLTDWTGPGNTIYF

length: 16
J: TRBJ1-5
size: NA
V: TRBV6-1
D: NA
DNA: TGTGCCAGCAGTGAAGGGCGAGTGCTGTTCAATCAGCCCCAGCATTTT
CDR3: CASSEGRVLFNQPQHF

length: 16
J: TRBJ2-2
size: many
V: TRBV4-2
D: NA
DNA: TGTGCCAGCAGCCAAGCCCTAACAGGGTACACCGGGGAGCTGTTTTTT
CDR3: CASSQALTGYTGELFF

length: 12
J: TRBJ1-2
size: few
V: TRBV11-2
D: NA
DNA: TGTGCCAGCAGCTTAGGCAACTATGGCTACACCTTC
CDR3: CASSLGNYGYTF

length: 17
J: TRBJ2-7
size: NA
V: TRBV28
D: TRBD1
DNA: TGTGCCAGCAGTTTTATCCCCGGGACAGGGGGCTTAGGTGAGCAGTACTTC
CDR3: CASSFIPGTGGLGEQYF

length: 16
J: TRBJ1-1
size: NA
V: TRBV6-1
D: TRBD1
DNA: TGTGCCAGCAGTACGCCGTTGGCAGGGGGCCCCACTGAAGCTTTCTTT
CDR3: CASSTPLAGGPTEAFF

length: 13
J: TRBJ1-3
size: few
V: TRBV29-1
D: NA
DNA: TGCAGCGTTGAAGATCGGGGGGATTACACCATATATTTT
CDR3: CSVEDRGDYTIYF

length: 15
J: TRBJ2-2
size: few
V: TRBV24-1
D: NA
DNA: TGTGCCACCAGGGAGGGACAGACGAACACCGGGGAGCTGTTTTTT
CDR3: CATREGQTNTGELFF

length: 15
J: TRBJ2-1
size: NA
V: TRBV12-3/TRBV12-4
D: TRBD2
DNA: TGTGCCAGCAGGCGAACTAGCGGGAGTTATAATGAGCAGTTCTTC
CDR3: CASRRTSGSYNEQFF

length: 16
J: TRBJ2-3
size: many
V: TRBV29-1
D: NA
DNA: TGCAGCGTTGAAGATCCCACGGGACTTAACACAGATACGCAGTATTTT
CDR3: CSVEDPTGLNTDTQYF

length: 15
J: TRBJ2-5
size: few
V: TRBV29-1
D: NA
DNA: TGCAGCGTTGAAGATAATTGGGGGGCTGAAGAGACCCAGTACTTC
CDR3: CSVEDNWGAEETQYF

length: 13
J: TRBJ2-1
size: NA
V: TRBV6-5
D: NA
DNA: TGTGCCAGCAGTTACGGGTCTGACAATGAGCAGTTCTTC
CDR3: CASSYGSDNEQFF